Below, one T cell receptor (beta chain) is given with its context. Profiling relied on immunoSEQ multiplex PCR, and the TCRdb table lists in-frame clones only, not all of them. The repertoire holds approximately 400,000 clones, less than 90% seen once, with 5% to 5.5% in the top ten. This CDR3 comprises 16 residues. Losses at the gene ends were 0 bases for V and 7 bases for J; bases not matched to a gene: 12. The germline CDR1 and CDR2 sequences are SGHNT and YYREEE (reference sequence). The source of the sample is a study of blood T cell repertoires in COVID-19. For the study at large: T cells, B-cell-depleted T cells, or PBMCs supplied cDNA or gDNA.

The sequenced material came from PBMCs or T cells enriched from blood (not recorded which). The chain uses TRBV5-4 and TRBJ2-7; TRBD2 aligns across 8 bases. The clonotype comes from a woman aged 50 to 60 who had recovered from COVID-19. The CDR3 reads CASSLDERETEREQYF. In DNA, the CDR3 is TGTGCCAGCAGCTTGGACGAGCGGGAGACGGAAAGGGAGCAGTACTTC.